Shown below are 13 T cell receptor beta chains from a single sample sequenced in a study of blood T cell repertoires in COVID-19. Sequencing used immunoSEQ multiplex PCR; TCRdb keeps in-frame clones, though not all of them. The sample lists over 200,000 clones; nearly 85% were seen once. What was sequenced was peripheral blood. The receptors shown here come from a woman aged 25 to 39 with COVID-19, enrolled during active disease.

The rearrangement joins TRBV9 to TRBJ2-1; D not resolved. The CDR3 has 15 amino acids. Germline V gives CDR1 SGDLS, CDR2 YYNGEE. Trimming took 0 bases from V and 4 from J, leaving 11 bases between them. The CDR3 loop is CASSVGPTNYNEQFF. The DNA for the CDR3 is TGTGCCAGCAGCGTAGGTCCAACTAATTACAATGAGCAGTTCTTC.

The V call is TRBV21-1, the J call TRBJ1-5; the tabulated D call, TRBD1, remains unverified against the DNA. TRBV21-1 is assigned pseudogene status. This CDR3 is 15 amino acids long. This CDR3 reads CASSLLTGQFQPQHF. The CDR3 bases are TGTGCCAGCAGCTTACTGACAGGGCAGTTCCAGCCCCAGCATTTT.

The CDR3 DNA sequence: TGTGCCAGCAGCGCCGGGACTAGCGGGGCCGAGCAGTACTTC. It codes for CASSAGTSGAEQYF. This chain connects TRBV9 to TRBJ2-7; 13 bases fit TRBD2. Trimming at V came to 3 bases and at J to 6 bases, leaving 3 bases not matched to a gene. Germline lookup yields CDR1 SGDLS and CDR2 YYNGEE. This CDR3 comprises 14 residues.

This chain uses TRBV5-1 with TRBJ2-2, with 9 nucleotides matching TRBD1. The V gene's germline CDR1 is SGHRS and CDR2 YFSETQ. Trimming removed 6 bases from V and 5 bases from J; junction bases left unmatched: 2. CDR3 length equals 13 residues. CDR3 amino acids: CASNRGPTGELFF. The DNA of the CDR3 is TGCGCCAGCAACAGGGGGCCTACCGGGGAGCTGTTTTTT.

This chain joins TRBV5-1 and TRBJ2-4, with 13 bases aligning to TRBD2. The CDR3 contains 20 residues. Germline CDR1 is SGHRS and CDR2 is YFSETQ. J lost 0 bases, V lost 4 bases, and 13 bases had no gene match. CDR3 coding DNA: TGCGCCAGCAGCCTCGGACTAGCGGGAGTCTGGGACCCAGCCAAAAACATTCAGTACTTC. Protein product: CASSLGLAGVWDPAKNIQYF.

The CDR3 coding sequence is TGTGCCAGCAGCTGGACAGGCGATAATGAAAAACTGTTTTTT. Translating gives CASSWTGDNEKLFF. The gene calls are TRBV5-5 and TRBJ1-4, with TRBD1 identical over 7 bases. The CDR3 consists of 14 residues. The germline gives CDR1 SGHKS, CDR2 YYEKEE (reference sequence). The V and J ends lost 3 bases and 4 bases, in that order; junction bases with no gene match: 3. The full variable domain, with the rest looked up from reference TRBV5-5 and TRBJ1-4, is DAGVTQSPTHLIKTRGQQVTLRCSPISGHKSVSWYQQVLGQGPQFIFQYYEKEERGRGNFPDRFSARQFPNYSSELNVNALLLGDSALYLCASSWTGDNEKLFFGSGTQLSVL.

The chain links TRBV6-1 to TRBJ2-7; possible D gene TRBD2, 5 bases. Trimming shortened V by 3 bases and J by 0 bases, and 9 bases separated the two germline ends. Germline CDR1 MNHNS, CDR2 SASEGT. CDR3 length equals 14 residues. In DNA form, the CDR3 reads TGTGCCAGCAGTGATTTAGGGAGCTCCTACGAGCAGTACTTC. This codes for CASSDLGSSYEQYF.

The chain couples TRBV5-5 to TRBJ1-5, with 8 positions matching TRBD1. Germline V gene lookup returns CDR1 SGHKS and CDR2 YYEKEE (reference sequence). This CDR3 is built from 15 residues. Unmatched junction bases numbered 6, after V lost 1 base and J lost 6 bases. In nucleotides, the CDR3 is TGTGCCAGCAGCTTGTCACAGGGGGACCGTCAGCCCCAGCATTTT. It specifies CASSLSQGDRQPQHF.

The chain couples TRBV28 to TRBJ2-6, with D possibly being TRBD2 (6 bases). Germline V gives CDR1 MDHEN, CDR2 SYDVKM. CDR3 length: 18 amino acids. Deletions cut 3 bases from V and 1 base from J, with 16 bases between. CDR3 DNA: TGTGCCAGCAGTTTTTGGCGGACTACAGATTCTGGGGCCAACGTCCTGACTTTC. Amino acids: CASSFWRTTDSGANVLTF.

This chain links TRBV29-1 with TRBJ1-1, with D maybe TRBD1 (5 bases). V lost 6 bases and J 4 bases, leaving 12 bases between the germline ends. Germline V gene lookup returns CDR1 SQVTM and CDR2 ANQGSEA. This CDR3 has 12 residues. CDR3 coding DNA: TGCAGCGTGGGCAGGGAGGGCACTGAAGCTTTCTTT. This encodes CSVGREGTEAFF.

The rearrangement uses TRBV30 and TRBJ1-4; 10 bases fit TRBD1. The germline CDR1 and CDR2 sequences are GTSNPN and SVGIG (reference sequence). The CDR3 has 14 amino acids. V gave up 2 bases and J gave up 8 bases; unmatched junction bases: 5. CDR3 residues: CAWSQGQGGEKLFF. The CDR3 DNA follows: TGTGCCTGGAGTCAAGGACAGGGGGGGGAAAAACTGTTTTTT.

The V gene is TRBV27, the J gene TRBJ2-3; 7 nucleotides align to TRBD2. V lost 3 bases, J lost 1 base, and 7 bases stayed unmatched. CDR1 is MNHEY and CDR2 is SMNVEV in the germline V gene (reference sequence). The CDR3 contains 16 residues. Here the CDR3 DNA reads TGTGCCAGCAGTTTGGCTCGCGGGAGTCGCACAGATACGCAGTATTTT. Protein: CASSLARGSRTDTQYF.

This clone was seen many times. This chain uses TRBV10-3 with TRBJ2-4; possible D gene TRBD1, 5 bases. The CDR3 loop spans 14 amino acids. Trimming took 3 bases from V and 5 from J, leaving 11 bases between them. CDR1 and CDR2 from the germline V gene are ENHRY and SYGVKD. The CDR3 loop is CAISDRDRENIQYF. As DNA, the CDR3 is TGTGCCATCAGTGACAGGGATCGGGAAAACATTCAGTACTTC.